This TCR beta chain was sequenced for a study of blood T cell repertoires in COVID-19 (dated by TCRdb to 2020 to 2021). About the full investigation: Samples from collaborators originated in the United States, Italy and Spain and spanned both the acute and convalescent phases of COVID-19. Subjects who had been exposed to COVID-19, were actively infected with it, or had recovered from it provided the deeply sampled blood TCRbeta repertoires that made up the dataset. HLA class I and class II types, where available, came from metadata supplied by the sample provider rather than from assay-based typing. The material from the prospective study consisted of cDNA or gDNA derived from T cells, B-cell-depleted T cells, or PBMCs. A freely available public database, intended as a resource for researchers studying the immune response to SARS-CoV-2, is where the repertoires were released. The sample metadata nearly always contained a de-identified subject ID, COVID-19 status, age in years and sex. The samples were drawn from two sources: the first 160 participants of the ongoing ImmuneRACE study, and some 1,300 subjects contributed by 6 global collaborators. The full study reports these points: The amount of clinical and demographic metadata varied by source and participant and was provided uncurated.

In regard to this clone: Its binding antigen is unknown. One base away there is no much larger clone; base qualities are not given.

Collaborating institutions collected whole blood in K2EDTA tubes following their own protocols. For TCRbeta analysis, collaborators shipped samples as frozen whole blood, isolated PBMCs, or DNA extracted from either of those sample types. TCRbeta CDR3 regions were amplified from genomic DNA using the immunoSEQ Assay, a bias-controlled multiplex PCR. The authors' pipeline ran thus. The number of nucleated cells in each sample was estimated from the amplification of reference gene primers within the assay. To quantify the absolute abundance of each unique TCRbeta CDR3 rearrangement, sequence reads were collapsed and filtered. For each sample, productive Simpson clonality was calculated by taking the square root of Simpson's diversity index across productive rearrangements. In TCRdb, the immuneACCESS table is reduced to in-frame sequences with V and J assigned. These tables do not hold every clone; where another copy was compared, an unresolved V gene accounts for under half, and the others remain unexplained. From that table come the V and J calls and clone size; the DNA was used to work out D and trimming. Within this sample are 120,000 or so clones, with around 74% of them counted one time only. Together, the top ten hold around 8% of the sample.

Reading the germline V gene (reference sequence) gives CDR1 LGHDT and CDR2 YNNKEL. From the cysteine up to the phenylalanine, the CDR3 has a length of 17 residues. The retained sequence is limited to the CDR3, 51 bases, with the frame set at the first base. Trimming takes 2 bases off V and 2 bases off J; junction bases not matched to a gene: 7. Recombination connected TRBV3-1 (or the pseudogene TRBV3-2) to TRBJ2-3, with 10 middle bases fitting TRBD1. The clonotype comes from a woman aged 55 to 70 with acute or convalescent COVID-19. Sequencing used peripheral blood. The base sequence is TGTGCCAGCAGCCAATTCCGGACAGGGGGTACCACAGATACGCAGTATTTT. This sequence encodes CASSQFRTGGTTDTQYF.